These 22 T cell receptor beta chains were all obtained from the same sample, sequenced in a study of cytomegalovirus exposure and HLA in healthy donors. 13 Jbeta primers and 60 Vbeta primers were used for the PCR. Some clones are missing from TCRdb's copy, which holds only in-frame ones; the method was immunoSEQ multiplex PCR. Found here are 150,000 to 200,000 clones, 70% to 85% of them singletons; the top ten hold 1.5% to 2%. Sequenced material: PBMCs. These receptors all stem from a woman aged 30 to 39 in good health and CMV-seronegative.

The genes are TRBV9 and TRBJ2-2; TRBD2 matches 7 bases. This CDR3 has 16 amino acids. J lost 5 bases, V lost 0 bases, and 7 bases had no gene match. Germline lookup yields CDR1 SGDLS and CDR2 YYNGEE. In DNA, the CDR3 is TGTGCCAGCAGCGTAGGCGCGGGAGTAAGGACCGGGGAGCTGTTTTTT. This translates into CASSVGAGVRTGELFF.

The V gene is TRBV5-1, the J gene TRBJ1-2; TRBD1 aligns across 9 bases. Germline V gene sequence: CDR1 SGHRS, CDR2 YFSETQ. The CDR3 is 16 residues long. J lost 8 bases, V lost 3 bases, and 14 bases had no gene match. The CDR3 DNA follows: TGCGCCAGCAGCTCACTACCGGGACAGGGAAGGGACGGCTACACCTTC. Translating gives CASSSLPGQGRDGYTF.

This clone was observed a single time. At one end, the junction sequence differs from germline, possibly due to a read error. This chain uses TRBV6-5 with TRBJ1-2; D unclear. From germline, CDR1 is MNHEY and CDR2 SVGAGI. The CDR3 extends over 14 amino acids. Written as DNA, the CDR3 is TGTGCCGGCAGTTACGCGGAAGAGGACTATGGCTACACCTTC. Translating it yields CAGSYAEEDYGYTF.

This clone was seen only once. The junction differs from germline at one of its ends, possibly a read error. The V and J genes are TRBV4-2 and TRBJ2-1; 9 bases line up with TRBD2. The CDR3 totals 20 residues. The V gene's germline CDR1 is LGHNA and CDR2 YNFKEQ. The CDR3 DNA sequence: TGTGCCAACAGCCAAGAGAAGCGGGAGGCCTCGGTTGGGGACTACAATGAGCAGTTCTTC. Amino acid sequence: CANSQEKREASVGDYNEQFF.

V and J are TRBV27 and TRBJ2-7, with 7 bases lining up with TRBD1. Germline lookup yields CDR1 MNHEY and CDR2 SMNVEV (reference sequence). There are 14 residues in the CDR3. The V and J ends lost 2 bases and 1 base, in that order; junction bases with no gene match: 2. CDR3 in amino acids: CASSLGDSSYEQYF. CDR3 nucleotide sequence: TGTGCCAGCAGTTTAGGGGACAGTTCCTACGAGCAGTACTTC.

This chain connects TRBV7-6 to TRBJ1-1; no firm D call. Germline CDR1 SGHVS, CDR2 FNYEAQ. Deletions cut 5 bases from V and 5 bases from J, with 21 bases between. The CDR3 covers 16 residues. Written as DNA, the CDR3 is TGTGCCAGCAGCCTAACCCTGTCCGGGGTAAGGACTGAAGCTTTCTTT. Translating gives CASSLTLSGVRTEAFF.

This clone has only a few counts. The chain has TRBV10-3 and TRBJ1-1; TRBD1 matches at 8 bases. Germline V CDR1 and CDR2: ENHRY, SYGVKD. This CDR3 region has 14 residues. With V trimmed by 6 bases and J by 0 bases, 3 bases remained unmatched. CDR3 region: CAISGQGMNTEAFF. Written as DNA, the CDR3 is TGTGCCATCAGCGGACAGGGAATGAACACTGAAGCTTTCTTT.

The V and J genes are TRBV18 and TRBJ2-7; 9 positions agree with TRBD1. The CDR3 covers 19 residues. V lost 0 bases to trimming and J lost 0 bases; unmatched junction nucleotides: 12. The germline V gene encodes CDR1 KGHSH and CDR2 LQKENI. This chain's CDR3 is CASSPPGQGSPLSSYEQYF. CDR3 in DNA: TGTGCCAGCTCACCACCAGGACAGGGGTCACCCCTCTCCTCCTACGAGCAGTACTTC.

V is TRBV10-3 and J is TRBJ2-3; D is perhaps TRBD2 (6 bases). Germline CDR1 and CDR2: ENHRY and SYGVKD. V was cut by 4 bases and J by 1 base, with 15 bases left in between. CDR3 length: 16 amino acids. The CDR3 protein is CAISAHGGSGTDTQYF. The CDR3 DNA reads as TGTGCCATCAGTGCCCATGGAGGGAGCGGCACAGATACGCAGTATTTT.

J is TRBJ1-3 and V is TRBV29-1, with no clear D. Germline lookup yields CDR1 SQVTM and CDR2 ANQGSEA. Trimming pared 0 bases from V and 4 bases from J, leaving 10 bases between. The CDR3 runs 14 residues. CDR3 in DNA: TGCAGCGTTGAAGAGAGAGCTTCCGGAAACACCATATATTTT. Its protein is CSVEERASGNTIYF. The variable domain in full, with the rest retrieved from reference TRBV29-1 and TRBJ1-3, is SAVISQKPSRDICQRGTSLTIQCQVDSQVTMMFWYRQQPGQSLTLIATANQGSEATYESGFVIDKFPISRPNLTFSTLTVSNMSPEDSSIYLCSVEERASGNTIYFGEGSWLTVV.

The DNA of the CDR3 is TGTGCCAGCAGGGGAGAGGTTTTTGGAAACACCATATATTTT. This sequence encodes CASRGEVFGNTIYF. This chain uses TRBV6-6 with TRBJ1-3, with D uncertain. The CDR3 loop spans 14 amino acids. V was trimmed by 6 bases and J by 3 bases, leaving 12 bases between them. Germline CDR1 is MNHNY and CDR2 is SVGAGI (reference sequence).

This sequence joins TRBV28 and TRBJ1-2, with TRBD1 matching 8 bases. The V and J ends lost 6 bases and 6 bases, in that order; junction bases with no gene match: 15. Germline V gene sequence: CDR1 MDHEN, CDR2 SYDVKM. This CDR3 has 16 amino acids. DNA of the CDR3: TGTGCCAGCAGATCATCCGGGACAGGCACCTGGCATGGCTACACCTTC. Its protein product is CASRSSGTGTWHGYTF.

This clone has only a few counts. The J gene is TRBJ1-2, the V gene TRBV13; D gene ambiguous. Trimming stripped 3 bases from V and 1 base from J, with 9 bases between. The germline V gene has CDR1 PRHDT and CDR2 FYEKMQ (reference sequence). The CDR3 extends over 14 amino acids. In DNA form, the CDR3 reads TGTGCCAGCAGCTTTGGCAAGATTAACTATGGCTACACCTTC. The encoded protein is CASSFGKINYGYTF.

The V gene is TRBV6-1, the J gene TRBJ1-5; D unresolved. CDR3 size: 16 residues. The germline V gene encodes CDR1 MNHNS and CDR2 SASEGT. V was shortened by 2 bases and J by 0 bases, with 11 bases between the two germline ends. This CDR3 reads CASSEFLGSSNQPQHF. Here the CDR3 DNA reads TGTGCCAGCAGTGAATTTCTGGGCAGTAGCAATCAGCCCCAGCATTTT.

This chain links TRBV30 with TRBJ1-6; no clear D. Per the germline V gene, CDR1 is GTSNPN and CDR2 is SVGIG (reference sequence). Trimming removed 0 bases from V and 0 bases from J, with 15 bases in between. The CDR3 has 18 amino acids. DNA of the CDR3: TGTGCCTGGAGTGTACGGGGATTCTCGAGCTCCTATAATTCACCCCTCCACTTT. This sequence encodes CAWSVRGFSSSYNSPLHF. Using reference TRBV30 and TRBJ1-6 for the parts outside the CDR3, the full variable domain is SQTIHQWPATLVQPVGSPLSLECTVEGTSNPNLYWYRQAAGRGLQLLFYSVGIGQISSEVPQNLSASRPQDRQFILSSKKLLLSDSGFYLCAWSVRGFSSSYNSPLHFGNGTRLTVT.

The chain links TRBV5-1 to TRBJ2-7, with D possibly being TRBD1 (6 bases). The CDR3 covers 16 residues. Germline values: CDR1 SGHRS, CDR2 YFSETQ. Trimming shortened V by 3 bases and J by 4 bases, and 20 bases separated the two germline ends. DNA for the CDR3: TGCGCCAGCAGCTGGACCGCAGGGGAATCCCCTTACGAGCAGTACTTC. Amino acid sequence: CASSWTAGESPYEQYF.

This chain connects TRBV27 to TRBJ1-2; TRBD1 is a possible D gene (5 bases). The CDR3 has 17 amino acids. V was shortened by 5 bases and J by 0 bases, with 19 bases between the two germline ends. The germline V gene encodes CDR1 MNHEY and CDR2 SMNVEV (reference sequence). The CDR3 sequence is CASSISPARATNYGYTF. In DNA form, the CDR3 reads TGTGCCAGCAGTATCTCCCCCGCCAGGGCAACTAACTATGGCTACACCTTC.

This clone was found a few times. The genes are TRBV4-1 and TRBJ2-7; D is unclear. V was shortened by 0 bases and J by 2 bases, with 14 bases between the two germline ends. CDR1 MGHRA and CDR2 YSYEKL come from the germline V gene. The CDR3 runs to 16 residues. The CDR3 DNA reads as TGCGCCAGCAGCCAAGAACCAGGCGCTTCGGCCTACGAGCAGTACTTC. It yields the protein CASSQEPGASAYEQYF.

The rearrangement joins TRBV27 to TRBJ2-2; TRBD1 matches at 12 bases. The CDR3 length is 15 residues. V dropped 6 bases and J dropped 7; count of bases not matched to a gene: 6. Germline V lookup: CDR1 MNHEY, CDR2 SMNVEV (reference sequence). The CDR3 DNA sequence: TGTGCCAGCAGCTTGGGACAGGGGGCAATCGGGGAGCTGTTTTTT. Encoded protein: CASSLGQGAIGELFF.

V usage is TRBV28 and J usage is TRBJ2-7; 7 bases align to TRBD1. Germline lookup yields CDR1 MDHEN and CDR2 SYDVKM. This CDR3 spans 14 amino acids. V lost 5 bases, J lost 4 bases, and 8 bases stayed unmatched. CDR3 amino acids: CASSRSDRIYEQYF. CDR3 sequence (DNA): TGTGCCAGCAGTCGATCGGACAGGATATACGAGCAGTACTTC. The entire variable domain, with the rest obtained from reference TRBV28 and TRBJ2-7, is as follows: DVKVTQSSRYLVKRTGEKVFLECVQDMDHENMFWYRQDPGLGLRLIYFSYDVKMKEKGDIPEGYSVSREKKERFSLILESASTNQTSMYLCASSRSDRIYEQYFGPGTRLTVT.

CDR3 coding DNA: TGTGCCAGCAGCTTAGGTGGCAGGGGAGAGACCCAGTACTTC. This sequence encodes CASSLGGRGETQYF. The chain has TRBV7-9 and TRBJ2-5, with D perhaps TRBD1 (6 bases). Germline V gives CDR1 SEHNR, CDR2 FQNEAQ (reference sequence). V lost 1 base, J lost 4 bases, and 10 bases lay in between. This CDR3 comprises 14 residues.

The rearrangement joins TRBV2 to TRBJ1-5; D not resolved. The CDR3 length is 15 residues. Germline V gene sequence: CDR1 SNHLY, CDR2 FYNNEI. V was shortened by 6 bases and J by 1 base, with 13 bases between the two germline ends. CDR3 bases: TGTGCCAGCAGCCAGTATTCTGAAAGCAATCAGCCCCAGCATTTT. Its protein product is CASSQYSESNQPQHF.